This record covers a single T cell receptor beta chain. In the original workflow: Reference gene primer amplification gave nucleated cell count estimates. Using immunoSEQ multiplex PCR, the repertoire was profiled, and TCRdb retains in-frame clones only, with some absent. The V and J calls and clone size were taken over from that table, and D and trimming were inferred from the DNA. The table has about 160,000 clones, just over 85% seen once. The data are from a study of blood T cell repertoires in COVID-19. Across the whole study: Collection of acute and convalescent COVID-19 samples took place in the United States, Italy and Spain. T cells, B-cell-depleted T cells, or PBMCs provided the cDNA or gDNA that served as material.

CDR1 and CDR2 from the germline V gene are MDHEN and SYDVKM. The trim removed 2 bases at V and 7 bases at J, leaving 10 bases unmatched. The CDR3 runs to 16 residues. The receptor was derived from a man aged 65 to 85 with acute or convalescent COVID-19. The sample consisted of peripheral blood. The chain links TRBV28 to TRBJ2-3; 9 bases line up with TRBD1. The CDR3 here is CASSLPTGGLRNTQYF. The CDR3 coding sequence is TGTGCCAGCAGTTTACCTACAGGGGGCCTAAGAAATACGCAGTATTTT.